This is a list of T cell receptor beta chains from one sample in a study of molecular identifiers for immune sequencing clone quantification. TCRdb recomputed calls from the PCR reads with MiXCR, one row per CDR3 protein. The sample lists hundreds of thousands of distinct CDR3 sequences; roughly 21% were seen once. Sample: naive CD8+ T cells from blood, with Jurkat cell RNA spiked in. The receptors stem from a human donor in good health. Some libraries in this study had Jurkat cell RNA spiked in. Each CDR3 is given with its conserved first and last residue. D genes are given only for firm matches. The size field is filled for only some rows; it gives once, few, many or a size class.

v_call	j_call	d_call	clone_size	cdr3_nt	cdr3_aa
TRBV12-3/TRBV12-4	TRBJ1-6	-	-	TGTGCCAGCAGGGAAGGACCCCTCAACGCGCATTCACCCCTCCACTTT	CASREGPLNAHSPLHF
TRBV7-9	TRBJ1-1	-	many	TGTGCCAGCAGGACAAACCTACAGGAGAACACTGAAGCTTTCTTT	CASRTNLQENTEAFF
TRBV9	TRBJ2-1	TRBD1	-	TGTGCCAGCAGCCCACGGGACAGGGGGCCTTACAATGAGCAGTTCTTC	CASSPRDRGPYNEQFF
TRBV7-8	TRBJ2-1	TRBD1	-	TGTGCCAGCAGCTTAACAGGGGATCATGAGCAGTTCTTC	CASSLTGDHEQFF
TRBV27	TRBJ2-7	-	few	TGTGCCACGGGGATGGCAGGCTCGGCCTACGAGCAGTACTTC	CATGMAGSAYEQYF
TRBV5-1	TRBJ2-1	TRBD2	-	TGCGCCAGCAGCTCGGCGGGCGGGAGCCTCCACAATGAGCAGTTCTTC	CASSSAGGSLHNEQFF
TRBV3-1	TRBJ2-5	TRBD2	many	TGTGCCAGCAGCCAAGTTGCGGGAGCAGAGACCCAGTACTTC	CASSQVAGAETQYF
TRBV28	TRBJ2-6	-	many	TGTGCCAGCAGTTTATTCGGCGGCTCTGGGGCCAACGTCCTGACTTTC	CASSLFGGSGANVLTF
TRBV19	TRBJ2-3	-	many	TGTGCCAGTAGCCTAATGGCGTTACCCACAGATACGCAGTATTTT	CASSLMALPTDTQYF
TRBV5-1	TRBJ2-7	-	many	TGCGCCAGCAGTTACGAAAGCGTCTACGAGCAGTACTTC	CASSYESVYEQYF
TRBV7-2	TRBJ2-2	-	many	TGTGCCAGCAGCTTAGTTTTCGAAAAAACCGGGGAGCTGTTTTTT	CASSLVFEKTGELFF
TRBV12-3/TRBV12-4	TRBJ2-1	TRBD2	few	TGTGCCAGCAGTTCCATTTGGACTAGCGAGCAGTTCTTC	CASSSIWTSEQFF
TRBV12-3/TRBV12-4	TRBJ1-1	-	many	TGTGCCAGCAGTAGTAATCTTGGAGTAGCTTTCTTT	CASSSNLGVAFF
TRBV28	TRBJ1-4	TRBD1	many	TGTGCCAGCAGCGGACAGGTTTACGGAAAACTGTTTTTT	CASSGQVYGKLFF
TRBV11-2	TRBJ2-7	-	-	TGTGCCAGCAGCTACGCGGACAGTCCTCCCTACGAGCAGTACTTC	CASSYADSPPYEQYF
TRBV27	TRBJ2-7	-	few	TGTGCCAGCAGTTCCCGATTCTCCGAGCAGTACTTC	CASSSRFSEQYF
TRBV13	TRBJ2-7	TRBD2	many	TGTGCCAGCAGCTTGGGACTAGCGGGAGGGCCAGGAGGTTACGAGCAGTACTTC	CASSLGLAGGPGGYEQYF
TRBV30	TRBJ1-1	-	many	TGTGCCTGGAGTGTTGGTGACTACACTGAAGCTTTCTTT	CAWSVGDYTEAFF
TRBV5-4	TRBJ2-7	-	many	TGTGCCAGCAGCTCCGTAACAGAACCGGTCTACGAGCAGTACTTC	CASSSVTEPVYEQYF
TRBV29-1	TRBJ1-4	-	many	TGCAGCGTTGGGTCAGCGAATGAAAAACTGTTTTTT	CSVGSANEKLFF
TRBV4-2	TRBJ2-7	TRBD1	many	TGTGCCAGCAGCCCAACCACAGGGGCCTACGAGCAGTACTTC	CASSPTTGAYEQYF
TRBV30	TRBJ2-2	-	few	TGTGCCTGTCCCGGTCACACCGGGGAGCTGTTTTTT	CACPGHTGELFF
TRBV27	TRBJ2-2	TRBD1	few	TGTGCCAGCAGTTTAGGGACAGGCGGAAGAAACACCGGGGAGCTGTTTTTT	CASSLGTGGRNTGELFF
TRBV28	TRBJ1-5	TRBD1	many	TGTGCCAGCGAGGGACAGGGGGCTCGTCAGCCCCAGCATTTT	CASEGQGARQPQHF
TRBV6-5	TRBJ2-7	-	-	TGTGCCAGCAGTTACCCGAGCCGACACGAGCAGTACTTC	CASSYPSRHEQYF
TRBV3-2	TRBJ2-5	-	-	TGTGCCAGCAGCCCCCCGGGAGGGCATGTGAAGACCCAGTACTTC	CASSPPGGHVKTQYF
TRBV19	TRBJ1-2	TRBD1	few	TGTGCCAGTAGTGTCAACCGGGACAGGGGGCGCGTAAACTATGGCTACACCTTC	CASSVNRDRGRVNYGYTF
TRBV30	TRBJ1-5	TRBD1	many	TGTGCCTGGAGTGATGGGACAGGGCGACAGCCCCAGCATTTT	CAWSDGTGRQPQHF
TRBV10-3	TRBJ2-5	TRBD1	many	TGTGCCATCAGTCCCGACAGGGGGCTGGAGACCCAGTACTTC	CAISPDRGLETQYF
TRBV20-1	TRBJ2-7	TRBD2	-	TGCAGTGCCAGAGCGCGGGGGGCAGGGTACGAGCAGTACTTC	CSARARGAGYEQYF
TRBV11-2	TRBJ2-5	-	-	TGTGCCAGCAGCTTAGTGGTGTTCGAGACCCAGTACTTC	CASSLVVFETQYF
TRBV29-1	TRBJ2-7	-	many	TGCAGCGTTGAAGACCTCTACGAGCAGTACTTC	CSVEDLYEQYF
TRBV12-3/TRBV12-4	TRBJ2-1	TRBD2	many	TGTGCCAGCACTAAAATGGCTAGCGGGACTACCGAGCAGTTCTTC	CASTKMASGTTEQFF
TRBV4-1	TRBJ2-1	TRBD2	many	TGCGCCAGCAGCCAAAAGATAGAGGGACTAGTCTACAATGAGCAGTTCTTC	CASSQKIEGLVYNEQFF
TRBV6-2/TRBV6-3	TRBJ1-5	-	many	TGTGCCAGCAGTTACTCGTCACAGAGCATCAATCAGCCCCAGCATTTT	CASSYSSQSINQPQHF
TRBV2	TRBJ2-1	-	-	TGTGCCGGCAGTGGAAGGGATCCTACCTACAATGAGCAGTTCTTC	CAGSGRDPTYNEQFF
TRBV4-2	TRBJ2-7	-	few	TGTGCCAGCAGCCCCTCCTTGGGACGCAGGGGTTACGAGCAGTACTTC	CASSPSLGRRGYEQYF
TRBV9	TRBJ1-1	TRBD1	many	TGTGCCAGCGAACCCGTACAGGGGGGGACTGAAGCTTTCTTT	CASEPVQGGTEAFF
TRBV7-9	TRBJ2-1	TRBD1	many	TGTGCCAGCAGCTTAGATTTAGGGACAGCGGTTTACAATGAGCAGTTCTTC	CASSLDLGTAVYNEQFF
TRBV19	TRBJ2-7	-	many	TGTGCCAGTAGTATTTTCGGTGTCGGATCGCCCCTTCGCGAGCAGTACTTC	CASSIFGVGSPLREQYF
TRBV9	TRBJ2-3	-	many	TGTGCCAGCAGCGTAGGGCTGCTGGTGGACTCTCAAGATACGCAGTATTTT	CASSVGLLVDSQDTQYF
TRBV28	TRBJ2-7	-	-	TGTGCCAGCAGTTTAAGGCCAGGTCTATTAGGCTCCTACGAGCAGTGCTTC	CASSLRPGLLGSYEQCF
TRBV28	TRBJ2-7	TRBD1	once	TGTGCCAGCAGTTGTCGGGGACAGGCCTCCTACGAGCAGTACTTC	CASSCRGQASYEQYF
TRBV29-1	TRBJ2-7	-	many	TGCAGCGTTGTTGACCGGGACTTCCGCTACGAGCAGTACTTC	CSVVDRDFRYEQYF
TRBV11-2	TRBJ2-5	TRBD1	-	TGTGCCAGCAGCTATGAACGGGACAGGGGAGAAGAGACCCAGTACTTC	CASSYERDRGEETQYF
TRBV11-2	TRBJ2-6	-	many	TGTGCCAGCAGCTTTGGGGGGCTGGGGGCCAACGTCCTGACTTTC	CASSFGGLGANVLTF
TRBV6-5	TRBJ2-1	TRBD2	-	TGTGCCAGCAGTCAAACTAGCGGGAGCAACAATGAGCAGTTCTTC	CASSQTSGSNNEQFF
TRBV12-3/TRBV12-4	TRBJ2-1	TRBD2	many	TGTGCCAGCAGTTCCGGGACAGCTAGCGGGAATAGGCTCGTAGGTTCGTCCTACAATGAGCAGTTCTTC	CASSSGTASGNRLVGSSYNEQFF
TRBV28	TRBJ1-5	-	-	TGTGCCAGCAGTTTAAGTGGAGGACACTTCTTGAATCAGCCCCAGCATTTT	CASSLSGGHFLNQPQHF
TRBV2	TRBJ2-7	-	many	TGTGCCAGCAGTGAGACCCCGAGTCCCTACGAGCAGTACTTC	CASSETPSPYEQYF
TRBV4-3	TRBJ2-7	TRBD2	-	TGCGCCAGCAGCCAAGATCTGGCGGGGGGCCTCTCCTACGAGCAGTACTTC	CASSQDLAGGLSYEQYF
TRBV7-2	TRBJ2-1	-	many	TGTGCCAGCACCCCGACAGTTAATGAGCAGTTCTTC	CASTPTVNEQFF
TRBV7-9	TRBJ2-7	TRBD1	few	TGTGCCAGCACCCTAACCTATGGGACAGGGACCTACGAGCAGTACTTC	CASTLTYGTGTYEQYF